Listed below are T cell receptor beta chains from one sample, sequenced in a study of shared clonotypes between healthy human individuals. Clones were sequenced by immunoSEQ multiplex PCR, and TCRdb holds only the in-frame ones, with some missing. The sample lists more than 1,200,000 clones; about 98.5% were seen once. Material: naive CD4+ T cells sorted from blood. The receptors derive from a young man in good health. The CDR3 runs from the conserved cysteine through the conserved F or W. A D gene is named only where the DNA matches it firmly. Clone size is not always given. Where it is, it says once, few, many or a class for expanded clones.

d_call	v_call	clone_size	j_call	cdr3_nt	cdr3_aa
-	TRBV5-4	once	TRBJ1-1	TGTGCCAGCAGCTCAAGAACCTCCAGCCTCGGCACTGAAGCTTTCTTT	CASSSRTSSLGTEAFF
TRBD1	TRBV19	-	TRBJ2-2	TGTGCCAGTAGTGCGGGACAGGGGGCAAGTCCCGGGGAGCTGTTTTTT	CASSAGQGASPGELFF
-	TRBV9	-	TRBJ2-2	TGTGCCAGCAGCTATTCGGCAGGGAACACCGGGGAGCTGTTTTTT	CASSYSAGNTGELFF
-	TRBV18	-	TRBJ2-3	TGTGCCAGCTCACCCCTCGTAGATACGCAGTATTTT	CASSPLVDTQYF
TRBD2	TRBV29-1	once	TRBJ2-3	TGCAGCGTTCTAGCGGGAGTCCACACATCCACAGATACGCAGTATTTT	CSVLAGVHTSTDTQYF
TRBD2	TRBV19	once	TRBJ2-7	TGTGCCAGTAGTTCACTAGCGGGAGTCTCCTACGAGCAGTACTTC	CASSSLAGVSYEQYF
-	TRBV5-1	-	TRBJ2-1	TGCGCCAGCAGCTTGGACGGCCGGGCCGGGGATGAGCAGTTCTTC	CASSLDGRAGDEQFF
-	TRBV9	-	TRBJ2-5	TGTGCCAGCAGCCCACTCCCCGGAGTCGCGGGAGAGACCCAGTACTTC	CASSPLPGVAGETQYF
-	TRBV4-3	-	TRBJ1-3	TGCGCCAGCAGCCAAGGCGGGACGGGAAACACCATATATTTT	CASSQGGTGNTIYF
TRBD1	TRBV11-3	-	TRBJ2-7	TGTGCCAGCAGCTTAGGGGACAGGATGTCCCACGAGCAGTACTTC	CASSLGDRMSHEQYF
-	TRBV7-9	-	TRBJ2-1	TGTGCCAGCAGCTTAGAATCGTCGCAGGTTACCTACAATGAGCAGTTCTTC	CASSLESSQVTYNEQFF
-	TRBV25-1	-	TRBJ2-1	TGTGCCAGCAGTGAGGGACTCCCTGGATCTGAGCAGTTCTTC	CASSEGLPGSEQFF
TRBD1	TRBV5-1	-	TRBJ1-4	TGCGCCAGCAGCCCGGGACAGGTGTTTTATGAAAAACTGTTTTTT	CASSPGQVFYEKLFF
TRBD2	TRBV4-1	-	TRBJ2-3	TGCGCCAGCAGCCAAGATTTCAGGGCGGGAGGTGCAGATACGCAGTATTTT	CASSQDFRAGGADTQYF
-	TRBV29-1	-	TRBJ2-3	TGCAGCGTCAAACAGGGCTTGGACACAGATACGCAGTATTTT	CSVKQGLDTDTQYF
-	TRBV14	-	TRBJ2-2	TGTGCCAGCAGTTTCACCGGGGAGCTGTTTTTT	CASSFTGELFF
TRBD2	TRBV25-1	-	TRBJ2-5	TGTGCCAGCAGTGAAGGGGGGGGACACCAAGAGACCCAGTACTTC	CASSEGGGHQETQYF
TRBD1	TRBV28	-	TRBJ1-4	TGTGCCAGCAGTCTGACAGGGTGGTTCCCTAGTGAAAAACTGTTTTTT	CASSLTGWFPSEKLFF
-	TRBV28	once	TRBJ1-1	TGTGCCAGCACCTCATCCCCCCGGGATGGGACTGAAGCTTTCTTT	CASTSSPRDGTEAFF
-	TRBV9	once	TRBJ1-1	TGTGCCAGCAGCCCACGGGGGGTAATGAACACTGAAGCTTTCTTT	CASSPRGVMNTEAFF
-	TRBV19	-	TRBJ1-1	TGTGCCAGTAGTATTTCAGGGCGGGACACTGAAGCTTTCTTT	CASSISGRDTEAFF
-	TRBV7-7	-	TRBJ2-3	TGTGCCAGCAGCTTAGTGGCGGGAAGCACAGATACGCAGTATTTT	CASSLVAGSTDTQYF
-	TRBV7-9	-	TRBJ2-5	TGTGCCAGCAGCTTAGGAGAGTACCAAGAGACCCAGTACTTC	CASSLGEYQETQYF
-	TRBV18	-	TRBJ2-1	TGTGCCAGCTCACCGGTAGGGGCGAAAGCTAGCTCCTACAATGAGCAGTTCTTC	CASSPVGAKASSYNEQFF
-	TRBV11-3	-	TRBJ1-1	TGTGCCAGCAGCCGGACAGCTTCGAACACTGAAGCTTTCTTT	CASSRTASNTEAFF
TRBD1	TRBV2	-	TRBJ1-1	TGTGCCAGGGACAGGGATAACACTGAAGCTTTCTTT	CARDRDNTEAFF
-	TRBV10-3	once	TRBJ1-5	TGTGCCATCGGGTCGGGGATCGGCAACAATCAGCCCCAGCATTTT	CAIGSGIGNNQPQHF
-	TRBV14	once	TRBJ2-7	TGTGCCAGCAGCCAAAGATGGGGTTTGTACGAGCAGTACTTC	CASSQRWGLYEQYF
-	TRBV5-1	-	TRBJ2-7	TGCGCCAGCAGCCTGTCTGGGGGTAACTACGAGCAGTACTTC	CASSLSGGNYEQYF
TRBD1	TRBV7-9	-	TRBJ2-7	TGTGCCAGCAGCTTAGGTGGACAGGGTTCCTACGAGCAGTACTTC	CASSLGGQGSYEQYF
-	TRBV29-1	-	TRBJ1-3	TGCAGCGTTGTCAGCAGAGCCTCTGGAAACACCATATATTTT	CSVVSRASGNTIYF
-	TRBV6-1	once	TRBJ1-1	TGTGCCAGCAGTGTAACAGGCCCCACTGAAGCTTTCTTT	CASSVTGPTEAFF
TRBD2	TRBV4-1	-	TRBJ2-3	TGCGCCAGCAGCCAGCTGGGGCGGGAGATTCAAGGGGATACGCAGTATTTT	CASSQLGREIQGDTQYF
TRBD1	TRBV18	-	TRBJ2-7	TGTGCCAGCTCACTCCAGACAGGGTCCTACGAGCAGTACTTC	CASSLQTGSYEQYF
-	TRBV19	-	TRBJ2-6	TGTGCCAGTAGTGGGGAACGGCCGGAAGGTTTGACTGGGGCCAACGTCCTGACTTTC	CASSGERPEGLTGANVLTF
-	TRBV6-1	-	TRBJ1-5	TGTGCCAGCAGTGATCCCCCCGATCAGCCCCAGCATTTT	CASSDPPDQPQHF
-	TRBV11-3	-	TRBJ2-5	TGTGCCAGCAGCTTGGGCAAACTTCATTTCGGGGAGACCCAGTACTTC	CASSLGKLHFGETQYF
-	TRBV5-1	-	TRBJ1-5	TGCGCCAGCAGCCCAGGGGAAAGGGGCAATCAGCCCCAGCATTTT	CASSPGERGNQPQHF
-	TRBV6-5	-	TRBJ2-7	TGTGCCAGCAGTTACTCATCGGCCGCAAACTACGAGCAGTACTTC	CASSYSSAANYEQYF
TRBD1	TRBV27	-	TRBJ2-1	TGTGCCAGCAGTCCAAGGGGACAGGGCTACAATGAGCAGTTCTTC	CASSPRGQGYNEQFF
-	TRBV7-9	once	TRBJ1-1	TGTGCCAGCAGCCTGGTACGGGCAATGAACACTGAAGCTTTCTTT	CASSLVRAMNTEAFF